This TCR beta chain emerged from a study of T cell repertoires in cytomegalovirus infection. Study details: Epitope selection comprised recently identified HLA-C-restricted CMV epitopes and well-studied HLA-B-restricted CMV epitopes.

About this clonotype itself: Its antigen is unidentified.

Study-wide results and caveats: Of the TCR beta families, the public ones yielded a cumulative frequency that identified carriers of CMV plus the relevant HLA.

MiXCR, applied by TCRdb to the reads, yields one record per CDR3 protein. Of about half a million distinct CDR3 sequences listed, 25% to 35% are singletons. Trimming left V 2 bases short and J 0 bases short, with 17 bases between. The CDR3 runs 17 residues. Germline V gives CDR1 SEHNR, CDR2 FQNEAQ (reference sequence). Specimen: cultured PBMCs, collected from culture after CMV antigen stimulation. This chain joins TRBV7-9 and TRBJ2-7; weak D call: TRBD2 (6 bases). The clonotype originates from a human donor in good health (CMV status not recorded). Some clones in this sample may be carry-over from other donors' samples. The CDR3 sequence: CASSLLRDSPSSYEQYF. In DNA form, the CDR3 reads TGTGCCAGCAGCTTACTTCGGGACTCCCCGAGCTCCTACGAGCAGTACTTC.